These 27 T cell receptor beta chains came from one sample sequenced in a study of blood T cell repertoires in COVID-19. Produced via immunoSEQ multiplex PCR; TCRdb's table is partial and in-frame only. The sample includes 200,000 to 300,000 clones, over 70% of them seen just once. Sequenced input: PBMCs or T cells enriched from blood (not recorded which). Every receptor here comes from a woman in her thirties or forties who had been exposed to COVID-19.

The CDR3: CASSQTSVAYNEQFF. Written as DNA, the CDR3 is TGTGCCAGCAGTCAGACTAGCGTGGCCTACAATGAGCAGTTCTTC. This chain links TRBV2 with TRBJ2-1; TRBD2 matches at 8 bases. CDR1 is SNHLY and CDR2 is FYNNEI in the germline V gene. CDR3 length equals 15 residues. V shed 5 bases and J 2 bases; nucleotides not matched to a gene: 5. Full variable domain (missing parts from reference TRBV2 and TRBJ2-1): EPEVTQTPSHQVTQMGQEVILRCVPISNHLYFYWYRQILGQKVEFLVSFYNNEISEKSEIFDDQFSVERPDGSNFTLKIRSTKLEDSAMYFCASSQTSVAYNEQFFGPGTRLTVL.

This clone was counted between two and nine times. CDR3 residues: CASRGVGANYGYTF. The CDR3 region has the DNA TGTGCCAGCCGCGGGGTTGGGGCTAACTATGGCTACACCTTC. V is TRBV6-5 and J is TRBJ1-2; D is uncertain. The germline V gene encodes CDR1 MNHEY and CDR2 SVGAGI. The CDR3 is 14 residues long. V was cut by 8 bases and J by 0 bases, with 13 bases left in between.

The J gene is TRBJ1-2, the V gene TRBV9, with TRBD1 matching 8 bases. The CDR3 spans 16 residues. Per the germline V gene, CDR1 is SGDLS and CDR2 is YYNGEE. After removal of 4 bases from V and 1 base from J, the junction contained 9 bases not matched to a gene. CDR3 loop: CASSPILTGVNYGYTF. The CDR3 coding sequence is TGTGCCAGCAGCCCTATCTTGACAGGGGTTAACTATGGCTACACCTTC.

DNA for the CDR3: TGTGCCAGCAGCCCCCGGGGATGGCAGTACGTC. This gives the protein CASSPRGWQYV. The chain uses TRBV7-2 and TRBJ2-7; TRBD2 might be the D (5 bases). Germline V gene sequence: CDR1 SGHTA, CDR2 FQGNSA. Trimming removed 5 bases from V and 9 bases from J, with 11 bases in between. This CDR3 spans 11 amino acids.

CDR3: CASSQSSGRAADTQYF. DNA for the CDR3: TGTGCCAGCAGCCAGTCTAGCGGGAGGGCCGCAGATACGCAGTATTTT. The chain uses TRBV7-2 and TRBJ2-3; 12 nucleotides align to TRBD2. The length of the CDR3 is 16 residues. V dropped 5 bases and J dropped 4; count of bases not matched to a gene: 7. Per germline, CDR1 SGHTA and CDR2 FQGNSA.

The chain recombines TRBV6-5 with TRBJ2-7, with 7 bases lining up with TRBD1. This CDR3 has 12 residues. V shed 4 bases and J 6 bases; nucleotides not matched to a gene: 3. CDR1 and CDR2 (germline): MNHEY, SVGAGI. CDR3 DNA: TGTGCCAGCAGTTTGACAGGGAGCGAGCAGTACTTC. Residues: CASSLTGSEQYF.

This chain joins TRBV4-1 and TRBJ1-2; no reliable D call. The CDR3 sequence is 13 residues long. Germline V CDR1 and CDR2: MGHRA, YSYEKL. V was shortened by 4 bases and J by 1 base, with 7 bases between the two germline ends. CDR3 sequence reads: CASSPFLNYGYTF. The CDR3 coding sequence is TGCGCCAGCAGCCCCTTCCTTAACTATGGCTACACCTTC.

This chain connects TRBV6-5 to TRBJ1-1, with 9 bases fitting TRBD1. The CDR3 is made up of 14 amino acids. Germline CDR1 MNHEY, CDR2 SVGAGI. The trim removed 5 bases at V and 5 bases at J, leaving 6 bases unmatched. The CDR3 here is CASSLQGAGTEAFF. DNA for the CDR3: TGTGCCAGCAGTCTACAGGGGGCGGGGACTGAAGCTTTCTTT.

This clone has a single count. This chain links TRBV30 with TRBJ1-3; the match to TRBD1 covers 8 bases. The CDR3 runs 14 residues. The germline V gene has CDR1 GTSNPN and CDR2 SVGIG (reference sequence). The junction had 4 bases not matched to a gene; V was cut back by 4 bases and J by 2 bases. CDR3 sequence: CAWKVRGPGNTIYF. The CDR3 DNA sequence: TGTGCCTGGAAGGTCAGGGGGCCTGGAAACACCATATATTTT.

V and J are TRBV28 and TRBJ2-5; a weak D match, TRBD1 (5 bases). CDR1 MDHEN and CDR2 SYDVKM come from the germline V gene. The CDR3 extends over 15 amino acids. The V and J ends lost 7 bases and 4 bases respectively, with 19 bases between them. The CDR3 DNA reads TGTGCCAGCAACGCCATGACAACCCAGGGAGAGACCCAGTACTTC. It encodes CASNAMTTQGETQYF. Combining the CDR3 with reference TRBV28 and TRBJ2-5 gives the whole variable domain DVKVTQSSRYLVKRTGEKVFLECVQDMDHENMFWYRQDPGLGLRLIYFSYDVKMKEKGDIPEGYSVSREKKERFSLILESASTNQTSMYLCASNAMTTQGETQYFGPGTRLLVL.

The chain carries TRBV19 and TRBJ1-2, with D perhaps matching TRBD1 (6 bases). V lost 5 bases, J lost 4 bases, and 17 bases lay in between. Germline V gene sequence: CDR1 LNHDA, CDR2 SQIVND (reference sequence). The CDR3 has 15 amino acids. The CDR3 is CASSLHGAGVYGYTF. The CDR3 DNA reads TGTGCCAGTAGTCTTCATGGAGCAGGGGTCTATGGCTACACCTTC.

The chain has TRBV7-8 and TRBJ1-1; unclear D gene. This CDR3 is built from 13 residues. CDR1 SGHVS and CDR2 FQNEAQ come from the germline V gene. With 2 bases removed from V and 7 bases from J, the gap between germline ends came to 11 bases. CDR3 in amino acids: CASSLRQRVEAFF. DNA for the CDR3: TGTGCCAGCAGCTTACGACAACGAGTTGAAGCTTTCTTT.

The chain couples TRBV19 to TRBJ1-4, with D maybe TRBD1 (5 bases). V was pared by 1 base and J by 0 bases, with 12 bases between. Germline V gene lookup returns CDR1 LNHDA and CDR2 SQIVND (reference sequence). The CDR3 is 17 residues long. CDR3 nucleotides: TGTGCCAGTAGTATAGTTGGGGGGAAACCAACTAATGAAAAACTGTTTTTT. This codes for CASSIVGGKPTNEKLFF.

The rearrangement joins TRBV19 to TRBJ1-3; D is uncertain. Trimming took off 5 bases at V and 0 bases at J, with 17 bases between the two ends. This CDR3 region has 17 residues. CDR1 and CDR2 from the germline V gene are LNHDA and SQIVND (reference sequence). The CDR3 reads CASSLMVNRDSGNTIYF. CDR3 nucleotides: TGTGCCAGTAGTTTAATGGTAAACCGCGACTCTGGAAACACCATATATTTT.

The chain is built from TRBV4-1 and TRBJ2-5; no firm D call. The germline gives CDR1 MGHRA, CDR2 YSYEKL. CDR3 size: 14 residues. The V and J ends lost 1 base and 4 bases respectively, with 10 bases between them. The CDR3 nucleotides read TGCGCCAGCAGCCAAGCGGGTCTGGGAGAGACCCAGTACTTC. Its translation is CASSQAGLGETQYF.

This clone was seen just once. The rearrangement links TRBV4-2 to TRBJ1-1; D not resolved. This CDR3 is 16 amino acids long. Germline V gene data show CDR1 as LGHNA and CDR2 as YNFKEQ. With 0 bases removed from V and 5 bases from J, the gap between germline ends came to 16 bases. CDR3 coding DNA: TGTGCCAGCAGCCAAGAACCAGCGGACTGGGGTACTGAAGCTTTCTTT. As protein: CASSQEPADWGTEAFF.

V is TRBV7-9 and J is TRBJ1-3; D is perhaps TRBD1 (5 bases). Germline V lookup: CDR1 SEHNR, CDR2 FQNEAQ (reference sequence). This CDR3 has 13 amino acids. V lost 8 bases and J 7 bases, leaving 15 bases between the germline ends. The CDR3 protein is CASSPQGSNTIYF. The CDR3 DNA is TGTGCCAGCTCCCCCCAGGGATCGAACACCATATATTTT.

The chain uses TRBV3-1 (or the pseudogene TRBV3-2) and TRBJ2-3; weak D call: TRBD2 (5 bases). The CDR3 covers 15 residues. From germline, CDR1 is LGHDT and CDR2 YNNKEL (reference sequence). V shed 4 bases and J shed 0 bases, with 11 bases lying between them. The CDR3, as DNA: TGTGCCAGCAGCCCCAGCGGAGTGAGCACAGATACGCAGTATTTT. It codes for CASSPSGVSTDTQYF.

The rearrangement uses TRBV6-2 or TRBV6-3 and TRBJ1-1, with D unclear. CDR1 MNHEY and CDR2 SVGEGT come from the germline V gene. The CDR3 runs 14 residues. The V end was cut by 6 bases, the J end by 3 bases, with 14 bases between. The chain's CDR3 is CASSRRQAYTEAFF. CDR3 nucleotides: TGTGCCAGCAGCCGCCGCCAGGCGTACACTGAAGCTTTCTTT.

V usage is TRBV9 and J usage is TRBJ2-3, with D unclear. Between the trimmed V and J ends, which lost 0 bases and 5 bases, there was a span of 10 bases. Germline V gene sequence: CDR1 SGDLS, CDR2 YYNGEE. The CDR3 covers 14 residues. The CDR3 region is CASSVERMRDTQYF. The CDR3 nucleotides read TGTGCCAGCAGCGTAGAGAGAATGAGAGATACGCAGTATTTT.

This clone came up once. The chain uses TRBV30 and TRBJ1-4; 9 bases align to TRBD1. Germline V gene sequence: CDR1 GTSNPN, CDR2 SVGIG (reference sequence). There are 15 residues in the CDR3. With 1 base clipped from V and 4 bases from J, the junction kept 4 bases outside the gene matches. CDR3 residues: CAWSADRGGNEKLFF. CDR3 coding DNA: TGTGCCTGGAGTGCGGACAGGGGTGGTAATGAAAAACTGTTTTTT.

This chain connects TRBV27 to TRBJ1-5; 9 bases line up with TRBD1. CDR1 is MNHEY, CDR2 SMNVEV, per germline (reference sequence). The CDR3 has 16 amino acids. V lost 5 bases to trimming and J lost 7 bases; unmatched junction nucleotides: 12. The CDR3 here is CASSPLTGGVRQPQHF. DNA of the CDR3: TGTGCCAGCAGTCCCTTGACAGGGGGTGTACGGCAGCCCCAGCATTTT.

The chain combines TRBV12-3 or TRBV12-4 with TRBJ1-6; D gene uncertain. V gave up 8 bases and J gave up 7 bases, with 12 bases separating them. CDR3 length equals 13 residues. Written as DNA, the CDR3 is TGTGCCAGCGGAACTACAAGGAATTCACCCCTCCACTTT. It translates to CASGTTRNSPLHF.

DNA for the CDR3: TGTGCCAGCTCACCACAAAGACAGGCCGGACATTCACCCCTCCACTTT. Amino acids: CASSPQRQAGHSPLHF. This rearrangement joins TRBV18 to TRBJ1-6, with D perhaps TRBD1 (6 bases). The V end was cut by 1 base, the J end by 8 bases, with 15 bases between. The CDR3 is made up of 16 amino acids. Germline lookup yields CDR1 KGHSH and CDR2 LQKENI. Full variable domain (missing parts from reference TRBV18 and TRBJ1-6): NAGVMQNPRHLVRRRGQEARLRCSPMKGHSHVYWYRQLPEEGLKFMVYLQKENIIDESGMPKERFSAEFPKEGPSILRIQQVVRGDSAAYFCASSPQRQAGHSPLHFGNGTRLTVT.

The V and J genes are TRBV27 and TRBJ2-1; 8 nucleotides match TRBD2. The trim removed 6 bases at V and 2 bases at J, leaving 6 bases unmatched. This CDR3 spans 15 amino acids. CDR1 is MNHEY, CDR2 SMNVEV, per germline (reference sequence). The CDR3 is CASRVSGGTYNEQFF. CDR3 sequence (DNA): TGTGCCAGCAGGGTAAGCGGGGGAACCTACAATGAGCAGTTCTTC.

The chain carries TRBV4-2 and TRBJ2-2; 8 positions agree with TRBD2. CDR1 is LGHNA and CDR2 is YNFKEQ in the germline V gene. The CDR3 contains 15 residues. Trimming took 4 bases from V and 1 from J; bases not matched to a gene: 2. The CDR3 DNA reads as TGTGCCAGCAGCCTGGGACTAGGGAACACCGGGGAGCTGTTTTTT. The encoded protein is CASSLGLGNTGELFF.

The chain couples TRBV2 to TRBJ1-1; 7 bases fit TRBD1. Germline V gene sequence: CDR1 SNHLY, CDR2 FYNNEI. The V and J ends lost 6 bases and 7 bases, in that order; junction bases with no gene match: 2. The CDR3 is 11 amino acids. CDR3 coding DNA: TGTGCCAGCAGCTGGACAGGTGAAGCTTTCTTT. Its protein product is CASSWTGEAFF.